Following are 29 T cell receptor beta chains from one sample sequenced in a study of blood T cell repertoires in COVID-19. The protocol was immunoSEQ multiplex PCR, while the TCRdb copy is restricted to in-frame clones and leaves out a portion. The profile shows roughly 200,000 clones, around 81% of them singletons. The sequencing input was peripheral blood. These receptors were collected from an older woman with acute or convalescent COVID-19.

The V and J genes are TRBV5-1 and TRBJ2-1; D possibly corresponds to TRBD1 (6 bases). The CDR3 runs to 13 residues. Germline values: CDR1 SGHRS, CDR2 YFSETQ. V was shortened by 0 bases and J by 12 bases, with 13 bases between the two germline ends. As DNA, the CDR3 is TGCGCCAGCAGCTTGGGTGGGGGCGAGTGGCAGTTCTTC. This gives the protein CASSLGGGEWQFF.

The V and J genes are TRBV5-1 and TRBJ2-3; TRBD2 might be the D (6 bases). The V end was cut by 7 bases, the J end by 3 bases, with 15 bases between. The CDR3 runs 14 residues. CDR1 SGHRS and CDR2 YFSETQ come from the germline V gene. CDR3 in DNA: TGCGCCAGCGACGAAGGCCGGGGGACAGATACGCAGTATTTT. Protein product: CASDEGRGTDTQYF.

The gene calls are TRBV5-1 and TRBJ1-5, with D perhaps TRBD1 (5 bases). Trimming took off 0 bases at V and 6 bases at J, with 10 bases between the two ends. CDR1 is SGHRS, CDR2 YFSETQ, per germline. The CDR3 extends over 14 amino acids. The CDR3 DNA sequence: TGCGCCAGCAGCTTGGAGCCAGGGATTCAGCCCCAGCATTTT. It codes for CASSLEPGIQPQHF.

Relative to its sample, this clone is medium-sized. This chain joins TRBV4-1 and TRBJ2-1, with 8 bases aligning to TRBD2. The V gene's germline CDR1 is MGHRA and CDR2 YSYEKL. V lost 2 bases and J lost 0; bases outside the gene matches: 0. The CDR3 has 15 amino acids. Here the CDR3 reads CASSQLAGSYNEQFF. The DNA of the CDR3 is TGCGCCAGCAGCCAACTAGCGGGCTCCTACAATGAGCAGTTCTTC.

This sequence joins TRBV4-2 and TRBJ2-1; TRBD2 aligns across 12 bases. The V gene end was trimmed by 4 bases and the J gene end by 6 bases; junction bases not matched to a gene: 4. This CDR3 has 15 amino acids. CDR1 is LGHNA, CDR2 YNFKEQ, per germline. CDR3 bases: TGTGCCAGCAGCCGTGGACTAGCGGGATCCAATGAGCAGTTCTTC. This translates into CASSRGLAGSNEQFF.

The chain uses TRBV5-4 and TRBJ2-1; 9 bases align to TRBD2. In germline, CDR1 is SGHNT, CDR2 YYREEE (reference sequence). V lost 4 bases and J lost 6; bases outside the gene matches: 8. The length of the CDR3 is 15 residues. CDR3 bases: TGTGCCAGCAGCGTGGGGGGGACTAGCCCCAATGAGCAGTTCTTC. Protein product: CASSVGGTSPNEQFF.

CDR3 bases: TGTGCCAGCAGCAGAGGGGTGACAGGTGAAAAACTGTTTTTT. This translates into CASSRGVTGEKLFF. The chain joins TRBV2 to TRBJ1-4; possibly TRBD1 for D (6 bases). The ends were cut back, 6 bases at V and 7 bases at J, with 15 bases in the middle. CDR3 size: 14 residues. Germline CDR1 is SNHLY and CDR2 is FYNNEI.

This chain connects TRBV7-3 to TRBJ1-6, with D possibly being TRBD1 (5 bases). CDR1 SGHTA and CDR2 FQGTGA come from the germline V gene. Trimming took 4 bases from V and 12 from J, leaving 10 bases between them. The CDR3 spans 12 residues. The CDR3 DNA reads as TGTGCCAGCAGCTCAGGGTCGGGACCCCTCCACTTT. Translating gives CASSSGSGPLHF. Looking up the rest from reference TRBV7-3 and TRBJ1-6 gives the full variable domain: GAGVSQTPSNKVTEKGKYVELRCDPISGHTALYWYRQSLGQGPEFLIYFQGTGAADDSGLPNDRFFAVRPEGSVSTLKIQRTERGDSAVYLCASSSGSGPLHFGNGTRLTVT.

The chain joins TRBV7-9 to TRBJ1-6; 8 bases map to TRBD1. The CDR3 consists of 14 residues. J gave up 5 bases and V 6 bases, and 3 bases lay outside the gene matches. Germline values: CDR1 SEHNR, CDR2 FQNEAQ (reference sequence). The CDR3 reads CASSSQGDNSPLHF. CDR3 in DNA: TGTGCCAGCAGTTCACAGGGGGATAATTCACCCCTCCACTTT.

The rearrangement joins TRBV28 to TRBJ2-2, with TRBD1 matching over 8 bases. There are 15 residues in the CDR3. Trimming took 5 bases from V and 1 from J; bases not matched to a gene: 3. Germline V gives CDR1 MDHEN, CDR2 SYDVKM. This chain's CDR3 is CASSPGQVNTGELFF. In nucleotides, the CDR3 is TGTGCCAGCAGTCCGGGACAGGTGAACACCGGGGAGCTGTTTTTT.

This rearrangement joins TRBV4-1 to TRBJ2-7, with D possibly matching TRBD1 (5 bases). The germline V and J ends were trimmed by 0 bases and 0 bases, with 15 bases remaining between them. The germline V gene has CDR1 MGHRA and CDR2 YSYEKL. The CDR3 is 17 amino acids. The CDR3 coding sequence is TGCGCCAGCAGCCAAGATAAAACAGGCCTCATCTCCTACGAGCAGTACTTC. It yields the protein CASSQDKTGLISYEQYF.

This clone has more than one count but fewer than ten. This sequence joins TRBV27 and TRBJ1-2; 10 bases fit TRBD1. CDR3 length equals 16 residues. After removal of 0 bases from V and 8 bases from J, the junction contained 9 bases not matched to a gene. CDR1 MNHEY and CDR2 SMNVEV come from the germline V gene (reference sequence). CDR3 in DNA: TGTGCCAGCAGTTTATCCTGGGACAGGGGCTTCCGGGGCTACACCTTC. Encoded protein: CASSLSWDRGFRGYTF.

The V call is TRBV15, the J call TRBJ2-3; 13 nucleotides agree with TRBD2. J lost 5 bases, V lost 2 bases, and 13 bases had no gene match. Looked up from germline, CDR1 is LNHNV and CDR2 is YYDKDF (reference sequence). The CDR3 contains 19 residues. CDR3 in DNA: TGTGCCACCAGCAGACCCGGGACTAGCGGGGTCTCGAAGGTAGATACGCAGTATTTT. This codes for CATSRPGTSGVSKVDTQYF.

This chain uses TRBV27 with TRBJ2-1; the match to TRBD2 covers 9 bases. The trim removed 6 bases at V and 2 bases at J, leaving 8 bases unmatched. The germline V gene encodes CDR1 MNHEY and CDR2 SMNVEV (reference sequence). There are 16 residues in the CDR3. Here the CDR3 reads CASRINGLATYNEQFF. CDR3 nucleotide sequence: TGTGCCAGCAGAATAAATGGACTAGCGACCTACAATGAGCAGTTCTTC.

The rearrangement joins TRBV7-8 to TRBJ2-1, with 10 positions matching TRBD2. Germline-derived CDR1 and CDR2 are SGHVS and FQNEAQ. V lost 5 bases, J lost 0 bases, and 16 bases stayed unmatched. The CDR3 covers 20 residues. The CDR3 DNA follows: TGTGCCAGCAGCATACAGGGCTCTCTAGCGGGGGCTAACTCCTACAATGAGCAGTTCTTC. It codes for CASSIQGSLAGANSYNEQFF.

V and J are TRBV7-9 and TRBJ2-5; TRBD2 matches at 7 bases. The CDR3 runs to 15 residues. Unmatched junction bases numbered 5, after V lost 2 bases and J lost 2 bases. Germline CDR1 and CDR2: SEHNR and FQNEAQ (reference sequence). This CDR3 reads CASSLKASGQETQYF. CDR3 sequence (DNA): TGTGCCAGCAGCTTAAAGGCTAGCGGACAAGAGACCCAGTACTTC.

J is TRBJ2-1 and V is TRBV19; possibly TRBD2 for D (5 bases). Trimming took 3 bases from V and 0 from J, leaving 9 bases between them. CDR1 and CDR2 from the germline V gene are LNHDA and SQIVND (reference sequence). The CDR3 runs to 15 residues. CDR3 in DNA: TGTGCCAGTAGTATTCAGGAGGCCTCCTACAATGAGCAGTTCTTC. Its translation is CASSIQEASYNEQFF. Variable domain in full (rest from reference TRBV19 and TRBJ2-1): DGGITQSPKYLFRKEGQNVTLSCEQNLNHDAMYWYRQDPGQGLRLIYYSQIVNDFQKGDIAEGYSVSREKKESFPLTVTSAQKNPTAFYLCASSIQEASYNEQFFGPGTRLTVL.

This chain links TRBV24-1 with TRBJ1-5, with a tentative D call TRBD1 (5 bases). Germline V gene sequence: CDR1 KGHDR, CDR2 SFDVKD. The CDR3 loop spans 15 amino acids. The V and J ends lost 4 bases and 4 bases respectively, with 13 bases between them. CDR3: CATSDEQEGNQPQHF. CDR3 nucleotide sequence: TGTGCCACCAGTGACGAACAGGAGGGGAATCAGCCCCAGCATTTT.

The rearrangement uses TRBV9 and TRBJ2-7; TRBD1 matches 7 bases. The V gene end was trimmed by 0 bases and the J gene end by 3 bases; junction bases not matched to a gene: 6. The V gene's germline CDR1 is SGDLS and CDR2 YYNGEE. The CDR3 sequence is 15 residues long. CDR3 sequence reads: CASSVVPGQLYEQYF. CDR3 DNA sequence: TGTGCCAGCAGCGTAGTGCCGGGACAGCTCTACGAGCAGTACTTC.

This clone appeared once. DNA for the CDR3: TGTGCCTGGAGAGGGGGCGGTGAGCAGTTCTTC. It yields the protein CAWRGGGEQFF. The V gene is TRBV30, the J gene TRBJ2-1; the match to TRBD1 covers 7 bases. The CDR3 loop spans 11 amino acids. Per the germline V gene, CDR1 is GTSNPN and CDR2 is SVGIG (reference sequence). V dropped 3 bases and J dropped 9; count of bases not matched to a gene: 2.

The chain joins TRBV18 to TRBJ1-2; tentatively, D is TRBD1 (5 bases). V dropped 0 bases and J dropped 5 bases, with 10 bases sitting between them. The CDR3 is 14 residues long. Germline CDR1 and CDR2: KGHSH and LQKENI. The CDR3 coding sequence is TGTGCCAGCTCACCACCGGAAGGGGTTTATGGCTACACCTTC. It codes for CASSPPEGVYGYTF.

This sequence joins TRBV5-1 and TRBJ2-1; 8 nucleotides align to TRBD2. J lost 2 bases, V lost 0 bases, and 7 bases had no gene match. The CDR3 contains 17 residues. Germline values: CDR1 SGHRS, CDR2 YFSETQ. The CDR3 DNA reads as TGCGCCAGCAGCTTGGGACTAGCGCGGCTGACCTACAATGAGCAGTTCTTC. Translation: CASSLGLARLTYNEQFF.

This clone was counted only a few times. Here the CDR3 DNA reads TGTGCCAGCAGCTTAGGGACTAGCGGGAGTGGTGAGCAGTTCTTC. Translated, it gives CASSLGTSGSGEQFF. The chain joins TRBV7-9 to TRBJ2-1, with 13 positions matching TRBD2. This CDR3 is built from 15 residues. Germline values: CDR1 SEHNR, CDR2 FQNEAQ (reference sequence). Trimming at V came to 1 base and at J to 9 bases, leaving 3 bases not matched to a gene.

The chain employs TRBV16 and TRBJ1-2, with D hard to call. Germline V gene data show CDR1 as KGHSY and CDR2 as FQNENV. Trimming pared 2 bases from V and 2 bases from J, leaving 15 bases between. The CDR3 runs 16 residues. This chain's CDR3 is CASSQNPTGINYGYTF. DNA for the CDR3: TGTGCCAGCAGCCAAAACCCGACTGGAATAAACTATGGCTACACCTTC.

The chain joins TRBV7-8 to TRBJ1-5; 8 positions agree with TRBD1. Trimming took 4 bases from V and 4 from J; bases not matched to a gene: 12. Germline lookup yields CDR1 SGHVS and CDR2 FQNEAQ. The CDR3 runs to 17 residues. In DNA, the CDR3 is TGTGCCAGCAGCTCCCGGTTCCCCGGGACAGGTAATCAGCCCCAGCATTTT. As protein: CASSSRFPGTGNQPQHF. Supplemented by reference TRBV7-8 and TRBJ1-5, the full variable domain reads GAGVSQSPRYKVAKRGQDVALRCDPISGHVSLFWYQQALGQGPEFLTYFQNEAQLDKSGLPSDRFFAERPEGSVSTLKIQRTQQEDSAVYLCASSSRFPGTGNQPQHFGDGTRLSIL.

This chain uses TRBV18 with TRBJ2-2; D uncertain. Germline loops: CDR1 KGHSH, CDR2 LQKENI. The germline V and J ends were trimmed by 4 bases and 1 base, with 10 bases remaining between them. The length of the CDR3 is 15 residues. Written as DNA, the CDR3 is TGTGCCAGCTCACTTGGATCAGGGAACACCGGGGAGCTGTTTTTT. Translation: CASSLGSGNTGELFF.

A note on this clone: This specimen includes other DNA sequences encoding the same CDR3. The J gene is TRBJ2-5, the V gene TRBV24-1; TRBD2 matches 9 bases. The V segment lost 5 bases and the J segment 2 bases; nucleotides outside the gene matches: 5. CDR3 length: 15 residues. Germline V lookup: CDR1 KGHDR, CDR2 SFDVKD. The CDR3 nucleotides read TGTGCCACCAGTGGGGCGGGAGGGGGTCAAGAGACCCAGTACTTC. As protein: CATSGAGGGQETQYF.

The sample holds a few counts of this clone. This chain uses TRBV11-2 with TRBJ1-3; no clear D gene. The CDR3 is 14 amino acids. CDR1 is SGHAT, CDR2 FQNNGV, per germline. Trimming stripped 0 bases from V and 0 bases from J, with 3 bases between. The CDR3 nucleotides read TGTGCCAGCAGCTTAGACTTCTCTGGAAACACCATATATTTT. Protein product: CASSLDFSGNTIYF.

This clone came up a few times. The chain uses TRBV27 and TRBJ2-7, with D possibly being TRBD2 (5 bases). Trimming shortened V by 1 base and J by 3 bases, and 13 bases separated the two germline ends. The germline gives CDR1 MNHEY, CDR2 SMNVEV (reference sequence). This CDR3 has 15 residues. The CDR3 DNA reads TGTGCCAGCAGTTTATTCTCGGGGAAGAACTACGAGCAGTACTTC. The encoded protein is CASSLFSGKNYEQYF.